Following are 2 T cell receptor beta chains from one sample sequenced in a study of shared clonotypes between healthy human individuals. Generated by immunoSEQ multiplex PCR, the TCRdb table keeps only in-frame clones and is missing some. The table includes approximately 980,000 clones, approximately 80% detected once. Sequencing was performed on memory CD4+ T cells sorted from blood. Indicated subset: CD45RA-negative fraction. Every receptor here comes from a man in his late teens or twenties in good health.

This clone was seen a handful of times. The rearrangement links TRBV6-5 to TRBJ2-2; no reliable D call. CDR3 length: 12 residues. Between the trimmed V and J ends, which lost 4 bases and 11 bases, there was a span of 11 bases. Germline V lookup: CDR1 MNHEY, CDR2 SVGAGI. In DNA, the CDR3 is TGTGCCAGCAGTTCGGATACCTCAGAGCTGTTTTTT. This codes for CASSSDTSELFF.

On this clone itself: One end of the junction does not line up with germline, which may come from a read error. The chain carries TRBV28 and TRBJ2-7; maybe TRBD2 (5 bases). The CDR3 loop spans 14 amino acids. Germline lookup yields CDR1 MDHEN and CDR2 SYDVKM. In DNA, the CDR3 is TGTGCCAGCAAATACATGGCAGTAGGACTTCGAGAGGACTTC. As protein: CASKYMAVGLREDF.